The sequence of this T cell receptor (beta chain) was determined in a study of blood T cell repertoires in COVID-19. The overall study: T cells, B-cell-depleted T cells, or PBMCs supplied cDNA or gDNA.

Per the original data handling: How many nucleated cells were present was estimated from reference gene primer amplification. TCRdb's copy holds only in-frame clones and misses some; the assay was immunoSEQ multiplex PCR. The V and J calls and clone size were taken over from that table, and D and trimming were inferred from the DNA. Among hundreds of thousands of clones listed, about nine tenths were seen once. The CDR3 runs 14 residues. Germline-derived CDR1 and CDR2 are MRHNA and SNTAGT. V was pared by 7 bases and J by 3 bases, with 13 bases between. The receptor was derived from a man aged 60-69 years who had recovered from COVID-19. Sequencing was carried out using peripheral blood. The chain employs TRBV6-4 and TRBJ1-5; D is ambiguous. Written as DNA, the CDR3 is TGTGCCAGCACTTATCAACAGAACAATCAGCCCCAGCATTTT. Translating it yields CASTYQQNNQPQHF.